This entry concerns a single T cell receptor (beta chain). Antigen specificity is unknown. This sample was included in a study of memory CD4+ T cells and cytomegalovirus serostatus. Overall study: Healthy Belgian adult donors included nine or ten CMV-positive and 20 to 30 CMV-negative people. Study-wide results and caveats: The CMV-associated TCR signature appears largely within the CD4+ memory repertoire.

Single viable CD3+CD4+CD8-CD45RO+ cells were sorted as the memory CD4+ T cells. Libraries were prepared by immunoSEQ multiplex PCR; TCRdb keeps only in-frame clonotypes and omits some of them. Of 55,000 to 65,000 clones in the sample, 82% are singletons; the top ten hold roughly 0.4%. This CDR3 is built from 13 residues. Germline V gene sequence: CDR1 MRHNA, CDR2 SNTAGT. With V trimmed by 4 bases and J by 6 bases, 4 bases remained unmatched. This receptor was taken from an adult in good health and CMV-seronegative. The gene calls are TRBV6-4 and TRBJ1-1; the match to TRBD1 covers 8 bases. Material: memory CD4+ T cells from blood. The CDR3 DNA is TGTGCCAGCAGTGCCGACAGGGGCTCTGAAGCTTTCTTT. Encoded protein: CASSADRGSEAFF.